This entry lists 32 T cell receptor beta chains sequenced from one sample in a study of T cells in Graves' hyperthyroidism and ophthalmopathy. There were TCR beta CDR3 regions amplified from RNA transcripts. An initial round of RT-PCR targeting the TCR CDR3 relied on the HTBI primer set. TCRdb re-derived calls from the multiplex PCR reads in MiXCR, one entry per CDR3 protein. The sample includes 690,000 or so distinct CDR3 sequences, approximately 18% of them seen just once. The material sequenced was blood. These receptors were collected from a woman aged 45 to 65 with Graves' hyperthyroidism that later progressed to Graves' ophthalmopathy.

The chain couples TRBV5-1 to TRBJ1-5; weak D call: TRBD1 (5 bases). This CDR3 has 14 residues. Germline-derived CDR1 and CDR2 are SGHRS and YFSETQ. The V gene lost 4 bases and the J gene lost 5 bases, with 13 bases spanning the gap. The CDR3 loop is CASSPQGGHQPQHF. The CDR3 region has the DNA TGCGCCAGCAGCCCCCAGGGAGGACATCAGCCCCAGCATTTT.

This clonotype was counted ten times or more. This chain connects TRBV7-9 to TRBJ1-1; D is uncertain. In germline, CDR1 is SEHNR, CDR2 FQNEAQ (reference sequence). CDR3 size: 12 residues. The V and J ends lost 7 bases and 4 bases respectively, with 10 bases between them. CDR3 nucleotide sequence: TGTGCCAGCACCCTTGTAGGCACTGAAGCTTTCTTT. It codes for CASTLVGTEAFF.

The chain joins TRBV29-1 to TRBJ1-2, with D tentatively TRBD1 (6 bases). V was trimmed by 6 bases and J by 6 bases, leaving 11 bases between them. CDR3 length: 11 amino acids. The germline gives CDR1 SQVTM, CDR2 ANQGSEA. In DNA form, the CDR3 reads TGCAGCGTGAGGGGGGGAGATGGCTACACCTTC. Amino acids: CSVRGGDGYTF. Full variable domain (remainder filled in from reference TRBV29-1 and TRBJ1-2): SAVISQKPSRDICQRGTSLTIQCQVDSQVTMMFWYRQQPGQSLTLIATANQGSEATYESGFVIDKFPISRPNLTFSTLTVSNMSPEDSSIYLCSVRGGDGYTFGSGTRLTVV.

This clonotype was seen ten or more times. This chain links TRBV24-1 with TRBJ2-5; 8 bases map to TRBD1. Trimming took 1 base from V and 1 from J; bases not matched to a gene: 13. Germline V gene lookup returns CDR1 KGHDR and CDR2 SFDVKD. CDR3 length equals 19 residues. DNA for the CDR3: TGTGCCACCAGTGATTTCACACCTAAACAGGGGGTATCCCAAGAGACCCAGTACTTC. Translation gives CATSDFTPKQGVSQETQYF.

The chain recombines TRBV10-2 with TRBJ1-2, with D unclear. Trimming stripped 11 bases from V and 1 base from J, with 11 bases between. This CDR3 spans 12 amino acids. Germline loops: CDR1 WSHSY, CDR2 SAAADI. In DNA form, the CDR3 reads TGCGCCTGCTGGGCGTTTAACTATGGCTACACCTTC. The encoded protein is CACWAFNYGYTF.

J is TRBJ2-2 and V is TRBV7-8, with TRBD1 matching 7 bases. This CDR3 comprises 18 residues. The V gene end was trimmed by 3 bases and the J gene end by 7 bases; junction bases not matched to a gene: 17. Germline CDR1 reads SGHVS; CDR2 reads FQNEAQ. This CDR3 is CASSFWVNRGLLGGELFF. The DNA of the CDR3 is TGTGCCAGCAGCTTCTGGGTTAACAGGGGATTATTGGGCGGGGAGCTGTTTTTT.

The rearrangement uses TRBV20-1 and TRBJ1-5; TRBD1 matches at 8 bases. The CDR3 totals 17 residues. V dropped 1 base and J dropped 0; count of bases not matched to a gene: 8. Germline CDR1 and CDR2: DFQATT and SNEGSKA (reference sequence). CDR3 DNA sequence: TGCAGTGCTAGAGTCGACAGGGGAGCTTATAGCAATCAGCCCCAGCATTTT. Translation gives CSARVDRGAYSNQPQHF.

This clonotype was recorded at least ten times. The CDR3 reads CASSESQGAGELFF. The CDR3 DNA reads as TGTGCCAGCAGTGAATCACAGGGGGCCGGGGAGCTGTTTTTT. The rearrangement joins TRBV2 to TRBJ2-2; 8 bases map to TRBD1. This CDR3 spans 14 amino acids. J gave up 6 bases and V 2 bases, and 2 bases lay outside the gene matches. Germline-derived CDR1 and CDR2 are SNHLY and FYNNEI.

For the CDR3, the DNA is TGCAGTGCCATCGTACAGGGGTACGAGCAGTACTTC. Translated, it gives CSAIVQGYEQYF. The J gene is TRBJ2-7, the V gene TRBV20-1; the match to TRBD1 covers 7 bases. This CDR3 comprises 12 residues. Germline values: CDR1 DFQATT, CDR2 SNEGSKA (reference sequence). V trimming: 6 bases; J trimming: 4 bases; junction bases outside the gene matches: 6.

The chain uses TRBV6-2 or TRBV6-3 and TRBJ2-5; D possibly corresponds to TRBD2 (6 bases). CDR1 and CDR2 from the germline V gene are MNHEY and SVGEGT. The CDR3 extends over 14 amino acids. Trimming took off 7 bases at V and 5 bases at J, with 17 bases between the two ends. The CDR3 nucleotides are TGTGCCAGCACGGGGACTCAACCCGGGGAGACCCAGTACTTC. Protein sequence: CASTGTQPGETQYF.

The sample holds many counts of this clonotype. V gene TRBV11-2 combines with J gene TRBJ1-1; D is ambiguous. In germline, CDR1 is SGHAT, CDR2 FQNNGV. Trimming pared 2 bases from V and 6 bases from J, leaving 7 bases between. This CDR3 is built from 12 residues. CDR3 DNA sequence: TGTGCCAGCAGCTTATCCCTCTCTGAAGCTTTCTTT. It is translated as CASSLSLSEAFF.

This clonotype was seen repeatedly, ten times or more. The chain combines TRBV3-1 with TRBJ2-5; 8 nucleotides match TRBD1. This CDR3 is 16 amino acids long. CDR1 and CDR2 (germline): LGHDT, YNNKEL (reference sequence). Trimming took 1 base from V and 2 from J; bases not matched to a gene: 6. The CDR3 sequence is CASSQGRGQAQETQYF. CDR3 in DNA: TGTGCCAGCAGCCAAGGGAGGGGACAGGCTCAAGAGACCCAGTACTTC.

This clonotype was detected a few times. The CDR3 DNA reads as TGTGCCAGCAGCGAAACAGGGAAACGGAGCTCCTACAATGAGCAGTTCTTC. It specifies CASSETGKRSSYNEQFF. This sequence joins TRBV5-6 and TRBJ2-1; D might be TRBD1 (6 bases). V was clipped by 4 bases and J by 0 bases, with 17 bases between them. The CDR3 has 17 amino acids. Germline lookup yields CDR1 SGHDT and CDR2 YYEEEE. The full variable domain, with the rest looked up from reference TRBV5-6 and TRBJ2-1, is DAGVTQSPTHLIKTRGQQVTLRCSPKSGHDTVSWYQQALGQGPQFIFQYYEEEERQRGNFPDRFSGHQFPNYSSELNVNALLLGDSALYLCASSETGKRSSYNEQFFGPGTRLTVL.

In its sample, this clonotype was seen many times. The rearrangement joins TRBV27 to TRBJ1-2; 9 bases are a match to TRBD1. With 6 bases clipped from V and 5 bases from J, the junction kept 10 bases outside the gene matches. The CDR3 sequence is 15 residues long. The germline V gene encodes CDR1 MNHEY and CDR2 SMNVEV (reference sequence). The CDR3 DNA follows: TGTGCCAGCAGGCTACAGGGGGCGGATGTATATGGCTACACCTTC. Protein: CASRLQGADVYGYTF.

This clonotype was observed many times. The rearrangement links TRBV9 to TRBJ2-1, with 10 bases aligning to TRBD2. From germline, CDR1 is SGDLS and CDR2 YYNGEE. The CDR3 spans 17 residues. J was trimmed by 2 bases and V by 1 base; bases with no gene match: 6. Here the CDR3 reads CASSVTGTSVTYNEQFF. Written as DNA, the CDR3 is TGTGCCAGCAGCGTAACCGGGACTAGCGTCACCTACAATGAGCAGTTCTTC.

This clonotype was recorded at least ten times. The chain has TRBV2 and TRBJ1-1; 10 nucleotides agree with TRBD1. The CDR3 contains 15 residues. Per germline, CDR1 SNHLY and CDR2 FYNNEI. With V trimmed by 5 bases and J by 10 bases, 13 bases remained unmatched. The DNA of the CDR3 is TGTGCCAGCAGTCAATTAGGGGGACAGGGGTCTCGAGCTTTCTTT. Translating gives CASSQLGGQGSRAFF.

About this clonotype itself: At one boundary the junction diverges from the germline segment, which might be a read error. This chain joins TRBV5-1 and TRBJ1-1; weak D call: TRBD1 (5 bases). The CDR3 has 15 amino acids. CDR1 is SGHRS and CDR2 is YFSETQ in the germline V gene. The CDR3 coding sequence is TGCGCCAGCAGCTTGGAGAGGGGTATGAACACTGAAGCTCTCTTT. It codes for CASSLERGMNTEALF. The whole variable domain, remainder taken from reference TRBV5-1 and TRBJ1-1, is KAGVTQTPRYLIKTRGQQVTLSCSPISGHRSVSWYQQTPGQGLQFLFEYFSETQRNKGNFPGRFSGRQFSNSRSEMNVSTLELGDSALYLCASSLERGMNTEALFGQGTRLTVV.

With regard to this clonotype: Its ends do not fully match the called genes, so a read error is possible. The rearrangement uses TRBV9 and TRBJ1-2; D might be TRBD1 (5 bases). Germline V gene data show CDR1 as SGDLS and CDR2 as YYNGEE. This CDR3 contains 13 residues. Here the CDR3 reads CASSVVRGHGCTF. CDR3 in DNA: TGTGCCAGCAGCGTAGTAAGGGGCCATGGCTGCACCTTC.

CDR3 bases: TGTGCCAGTACCCCCAGCAGGACCTACAATGAGCAGTTCTTC. It encodes CASTPSRTYNEQFF. The rearrangement uses TRBV19 and TRBJ2-1; D remains ambiguous. The CDR3 extends over 14 amino acids. The germline CDR1 and CDR2 sequences are LNHDA and SQIVND (reference sequence). Trimming removed 7 bases from V and 2 bases from J, with 12 bases in between.

Many counts were recorded for this clonotype. J is TRBJ1-2 and V is TRBV3-1; 7 nucleotides line up with TRBD1. Germline assignment: CDR1 LGHDT and CDR2 YNNKEL (reference sequence). With 6 bases clipped from V and 5 bases from J, the junction kept 9 bases outside the gene matches. There are 14 residues in the CDR3. This CDR3 is CASRRKDRIYGYTF. In DNA, the CDR3 is TGTGCCAGCAGGCGCAAGGACAGGATATATGGCTACACCTTC.

The V gene is TRBV12-3 or TRBV12-4, the J gene TRBJ1-5, with a weak D call TRBD1 (6 bases). The V end was cut by 7 bases, the J end by 5 bases, with 12 bases between. The CDR3 sequence is 13 residues long. CDR3 protein: CASTPGGHQPQHF. The CDR3 region has the DNA TGTGCCAGCACACCTGGGGGGCATCAGCCCCAGCATTTT.

Turning to this clonotype: A much larger clone differs from this one at a single base, so this may be a read error. The chain joins TRBV11-2 to TRBJ2-1; D remains unclear. The V gene's germline CDR1 is SGHAT and CDR2 FQNNGV. This CDR3 has 14 amino acids. The CDR3 DNA reads TGTGCCAGCAGCTTAGTTACCACTTACAATGGGCAGTTCTTC. Residues: CASSLVTTYNGQFF.

Ten or more counts support this clonotype. The chain recombines TRBV12-3 or TRBV12-4 with TRBJ2-7, with 13 nucleotides matching TRBD2. V shed 3 bases, J shed 3 bases, and the junction held 17 bases outside the gene matches. The length of the CDR3 is 20 residues. The CDR3 here is CASSFNKWGLAGPGFYEQYF. The DNA for the CDR3 is TGTGCCAGCAGTTTTAATAAATGGGGACTAGCGGGGCCGGGGTTCTACGAGCAGTACTTC.

This clonotype has a handful of counts. This chain joins TRBV6-5 and TRBJ1-3; D gene ambiguous. There are 14 residues in the CDR3. The germline V and J ends were trimmed by 2 bases and 1 base, with 6 bases remaining between them. Germline V CDR1 and CDR2: MNHEY, SVGAGI. The chain's CDR3 is CASSYAESGNTIYF. CDR3 nucleotide sequence: TGTGCCAGCAGTTACGCAGAGTCTGGAAACACCATATATTTT.

This clonotype was counted between two and nine times. The V gene is TRBV6-2 or TRBV6-3, the J gene TRBJ1-3; 9 bases line up with TRBD1. V lost 6 bases and J lost 5; bases outside the gene matches: 8. This CDR3 has 15 amino acids. Germline V gene sequence: CDR1 MNHEY, CDR2 SVGEGT. CDR3 sequence reads: CASSLQQGARNTIYF. The CDR3, as DNA: TGTGCCAGCAGCTTACAACAGGGGGCAAGAAACACCATATATTTT.

This clonotype was picked up many times. This chain connects TRBV18 to TRBJ2-1, with 9 positions matching TRBD2. Trimming removed 5 bases from V and 5 bases from J; junction bases left unmatched: 10. This CDR3 is built from 16 residues. CDR1 KGHSH and CDR2 LQKENI come from the germline V gene. The CDR3 bases are TGTGCCAGCTCAACCCGTCAAGCGGGGGGAAACAATGAGCAGTTCTTC. The encoded protein is CASSTRQAGGNNEQFF.

This clonotype was counted many times. The chain is built from TRBV6-1 and TRBJ1-1; tentatively, D is TRBD1 (6 bases). V lost 0 bases to trimming and J lost 11 bases, with 13 bases between them. CDR1 and CDR2 (germline): MNHNS, SASEGT. This CDR3 is 13 amino acids long. CDR3 sequence: CASSEAGDTGAFF. CDR3 nucleotide sequence: TGTGCCAGCAGTGAAGCGGGGGACACGGGGGCTTTCTTT.

A single count supports this clonotype. The chain carries TRBV20-1 and TRBJ1-3; a possible D gene is TRBD1 (5 bases). This CDR3 comprises 14 residues. Germline V gene data show CDR1 as DFQATT and CDR2 as SNEGSKA (reference sequence). Trimming left V 6 bases short and J 2 bases short, with 14 bases between. The CDR3 sequence: CSARQLIAGNTIYF. The CDR3 DNA follows: TGCAGTGCCAGACAGTTAATCGCTGGAAACACCATATATTTT.

This rearrangement joins TRBV6-5 to TRBJ2-7; TRBD1 matches 10 bases. The CDR3 is 15 residues long. Germline assignment: CDR1 MNHEY and CDR2 SVGAGI. V was clipped by 5 bases and J by 4 bases; unmatched bases: 8. The CDR3 loop reads CASSITGTGVYEQYF. In DNA, the CDR3 is TGTGCCAGCAGTATCACCGGGACAGGGGTATACGAGCAGTACTTC.

The sample holds a few counts of this clonotype. The gene calls are TRBV6-4 and TRBJ2-5; no reliable D call. Germline V gene sequence: CDR1 MRHNA, CDR2 SNTAGT. The CDR3 length is 13 residues. Trimming shortened V by 0 bases and J by 5 bases, and 7 bases separated the two germline ends. This CDR3 reads CASSDSYGETQYF. In DNA form, the CDR3 reads TGTGCCAGCAGTGACTCATACGGGGAGACCCAGTACTTC.

The chain combines TRBV11-2 with TRBJ2-1; 9 nucleotides line up with TRBD1. J gave up 5 bases and V 5 bases, and 19 bases lay outside the gene matches. CDR3 length equals 19 residues. From germline, CDR1 is SGHAT and CDR2 FQNNGV. The CDR3 sequence: CASSILRMLDRGKDNEQFF. The CDR3 DNA follows: TGTGCCAGCAGCATACTGAGGATGTTGGACAGGGGTAAAGACAATGAGCAGTTCTTC.

This clonotype was seen only a few times. The V and J genes are TRBV18 and TRBJ2-2, with TRBD1 matching 7 bases. The CDR3 has 16 residues. Losses at the gene ends were 7 bases for V and 1 base for J; bases not matched to a gene: 9. Germline lookup yields CDR1 KGHSH and CDR2 LQKENI. CDR3 sequence (DNA): TGTGCCAGCTTCAGGGGGAACCAATGGAACACCGGGGAGCTGTTTTTT. Its protein is CASFRGNQWNTGELFF.